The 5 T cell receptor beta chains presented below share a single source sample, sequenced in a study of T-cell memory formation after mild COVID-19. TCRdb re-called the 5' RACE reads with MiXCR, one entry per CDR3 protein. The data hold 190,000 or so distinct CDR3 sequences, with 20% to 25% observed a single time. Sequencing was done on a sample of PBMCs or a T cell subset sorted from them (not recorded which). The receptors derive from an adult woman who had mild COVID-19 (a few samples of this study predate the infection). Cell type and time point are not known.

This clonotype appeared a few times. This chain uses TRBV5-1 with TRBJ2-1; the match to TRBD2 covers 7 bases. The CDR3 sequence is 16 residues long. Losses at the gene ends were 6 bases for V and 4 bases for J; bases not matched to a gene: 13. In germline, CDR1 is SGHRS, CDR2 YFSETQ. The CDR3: CASTQGGAGLYNEQFF. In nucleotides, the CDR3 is TGCGCCAGCACCCAAGGCGGAGCGGGACTATACAATGAGCAGTTCTTC.

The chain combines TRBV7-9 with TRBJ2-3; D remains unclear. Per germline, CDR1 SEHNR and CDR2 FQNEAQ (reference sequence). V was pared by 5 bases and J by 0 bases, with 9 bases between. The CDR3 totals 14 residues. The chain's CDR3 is CASSPPRSTDTQYF. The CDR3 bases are TGTGCCAGCAGCCCCCCGCGGAGCACAGATACGCAGTATTTT.

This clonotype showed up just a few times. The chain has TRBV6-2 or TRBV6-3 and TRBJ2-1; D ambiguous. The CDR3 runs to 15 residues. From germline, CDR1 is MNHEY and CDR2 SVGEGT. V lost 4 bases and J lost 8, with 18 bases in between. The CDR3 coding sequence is TGTGCCAGCAGTTCTGCACGCAACCAGGTCGATGAGCAGTTCTTC. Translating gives CASSSARNQVDEQFF.

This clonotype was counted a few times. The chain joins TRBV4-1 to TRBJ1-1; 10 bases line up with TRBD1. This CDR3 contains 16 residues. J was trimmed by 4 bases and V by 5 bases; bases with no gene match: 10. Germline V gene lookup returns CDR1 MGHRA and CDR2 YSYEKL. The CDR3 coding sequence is TGCGCCAGCAGCGTCGGGACAGGGGCCTTGGGCACTGAAGCTTTCTTT. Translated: CASSVGTGALGTEAFF.

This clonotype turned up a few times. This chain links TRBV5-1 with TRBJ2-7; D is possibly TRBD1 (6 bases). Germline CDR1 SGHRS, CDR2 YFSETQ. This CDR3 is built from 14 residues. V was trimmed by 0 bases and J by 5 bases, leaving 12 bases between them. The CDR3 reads CASSLEGGIHEQYF. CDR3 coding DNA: TGCGCCAGCAGCTTGGAAGGGGGTATCCACGAGCAGTACTTC.